These T cell receptor beta chains were read from a single sample in a study of cytomegalovirus exposure and HLA in healthy donors. Here immunoSEQ multiplex PCR was the method, and the copy in TCRdb shows in-frame clones only, minus some. The data show 55,000 or so clones, approximately 82% seen once. The material sequenced was PBMCs. Source of these receptors: a man over 45 in good health and CMV-seronegative. Each CDR3 is given with its conserved first and last residue. Each record gives: J gene, clone size, V gene, D gene, CDR3 DNA, CDR3 protein. D genes are given only for firm matches. A clone size is listed for some rows: how often the clone was seen (once, few, many), or a class if it is expanded.

TRBJ2-2	-	TRBV5-1	TRBD1	TGCGCCAGCAGCCGACCCTCCGCCGGGACAGTCGCGAACACCGGGGAGCTGTTTTTT	CASSRPSAGTVANTGELFF
TRBJ2-7	once	TRBV5-6	-	TGTGCCAGCAGCTTGGAGGCACAGCTACCCTACGAGCAGTACTTC	CASSLEAQLPYEQYF
TRBJ1-1	-	TRBV6-5	TRBD1	TGTGCCAGCAGACCTACAGGGGGAACTGAAGCTTTCTTT	CASRPTGGTEAFF
TRBJ2-3	few	TRBV28	-	TGTGCCAGCAGTCCCCACGGGGACTCGCAGTATTTT	CASSPHGDSQYF
TRBJ2-3	-	TRBV27	TRBD1	TGTGCCAGCAGCCCGACCCCGGGACAGGGAGGCACAGATACGCAGTATTTT	CASSPTPGQGGTDTQYF
TRBJ2-4	once	TRBV6-1	-	TGTGCCAGCAGTGTACGGACAGAAATAGCCAAAAACATTCAGTACTTC	CASSVRTEIAKNIQYF
TRBJ1-3	-	TRBV12-1	-	TGTGCCAGCAGCCTAAACAGGCCACCCTCTGGAAACACCATATATTTT	CASSLNRPPSGNTIYF
TRBJ2-7	once	TRBV2	TRBD1	TGTGCCAGCAAAGACAGACAGGGGGCTTCCTACGAGCAGTACTTC	CASKDRQGASYEQYF
TRBJ2-1	few	TRBV15	-	TGTGCCACCAGTGAGTTCGATGAGCAGTTCTTC	CATSEFDEQFF
TRBJ1-1	-	TRBV11-2	-	TGTGCCAGCAGCGCAACACGGGGTAAGGCTGAAGCTTTCTTT	CASSATRGKAEAFF
TRBJ2-7	-	TRBV7-8	TRBD2	TGTGCCAGCAGCTTATTGCGGGGGGGCTACGAGCAGTACTTC	CASSLLRGGYEQYF
TRBJ2-5	-	TRBV5-6	-	TGTGCCAGCAGCTTTTGGGCTCCGGGAAGGGAGACCCAGTACTTC	CASSFWAPGRETQYF
TRBJ2-6	once	TRBV30	TRBD1	TGTGCCTGTCGGACAGGGACTGGGGCCAACGTCCTGACTTTC	CACRTGTGANVLTF
TRBJ2-6	once	TRBV28	TRBD2	TGTGCCAGCAGCTCTCTCCTTGGCGGGGGCTCTGGGGCCAACGTCCTGACTTTC	CASSSLLGGGSGANVLTF
TRBJ2-2	-	TRBV5-1	TRBD1	TGCGCCAGCAGCTTGCCGGACAGGGTTGTTACCGGGGAGCTGTTTTTT	CASSLPDRVVTGELFF
TRBJ2-6	-	TRBV7-8	-	TGTGCCAGCAGCTTAGGTACGAGCCTCTCTGGGGCCAACGTCCTGACTTTC	CASSLGTSLSGANVLTF
TRBJ1-5	-	TRBV6-6	-	TGTGCCAGCAGTTACTCGGCTCAGCCCCAGCATTTT	CASSYSAQPQHF
TRBJ2-5	-	TRBV2	TRBD2	TGTGCCAGCAGTGAGGAGCGGGGGCACCAAGAGACCCAGTACTTC	CASSEERGHQETQYF
TRBJ1-2	-	TRBV5-1	TRBD1	TGCGCCAGCAGCCCCACCGGGACAGCCAACGCGGGCTACACCTTC	CASSPTGTANAGYTF
TRBJ1-2	-	TRBV7-8	-	TGTGCCAGCAGTCCAAGGAGGGGGAGGGGCTATGGCTACACCTTC	CASSPRRGRGYGYTF
TRBJ2-2	-	TRBV2	-	TGTGCCAGTCAAAGGGAGTTGTACACCGGGGAGCTGTTTTTT	CASQRELYTGELFF
TRBJ1-1	few	TRBV19	-	TGTGCCAGTAGTAGGGAGGGCAAGAACACTGAAGCTTTCTTT	CASSREGKNTEAFF
TRBJ2-2	few	TRBV9	-	TGTGCCAGCCGGCGTGAGGGCAGGGGGGTGGTCGGGGAGCTGTTTTTT	CASRREGRGVVGELFF
TRBJ2-3	few	TRBV10-2	TRBD2	TGCGCCAGCAGACTAGCGGGGGGGCCGGGGGATACGCAGTATTTT	CASRLAGGPGDTQYF
TRBJ2-7	once	TRBV5-1	TRBD1	TGCGCCAGCAGCGCCGCGGGACAGGGGGCCGTCGAGCAGTACTTC	CASSAAGQGAVEQYF
TRBJ2-7	-	TRBV11-2	-	TGTGCCAGCAGCCAGGGGTCCTCCTACGAGCAGTACTTC	CASSQGSSYEQYF
TRBJ2-7	-	TRBV15	TRBD1	TGTGCCACCAGCAGAGAAAGGGGGCTCGAGCAGTACTTC	CATSRERGLEQYF
TRBJ2-5	-	TRBV21-1	-	TGTGCCAGCAGCAAAAAAACTAGCTTTTATGGAGAGACCCAGTACTTC	CASSKKTSFYGETQYF
TRBJ2-5	-	TRBV4-2	TRBD2	TGTGCCAGCAGCCAAGATTACAAACTAGCGGGGGGGGTAGAGACCCAGTACTTC	CASSQDYKLAGGVETQYF
TRBJ1-1	-	TRBV19	-	TGTGCCAGTACTGACAATGGGCAGGGGTTGTTCGCTGAAGCTTTCTTT	CASTDNGQGLFAEAFF
TRBJ2-3	-	TRBV23-1	TRBD1	TGCGCCAGCAGTCACTCACAAGGGACAGACACAGATACGCAGTATTTT	CASSHSQGTDTDTQYF
TRBJ2-2	-	TRBV7-7	-	TGTGCCAGCAGCTTTGGTGGGCTGAACACCGGGGAGCTGTTTTTT	CASSFGGLNTGELFF
TRBJ1-6	-	TRBV29-1	TRBD1	TGCAGCGCCCGGGACAGCTATAATTCACCCCTCCACTTT	CSARDSYNSPLHF
TRBJ1-5	-	TRBV6-5	TRBD1	TGTGCCAGCAGTTACTCGACAGGGGAAAAGCCCCAGCATTTT	CASSYSTGEKPQHF
TRBJ1-2	-	TRBV27	TRBD1	TGTGCCAGCAGGCAGGGGGCTGTTAACTATGGCTACACCTTC	CASRQGAVNYGYTF
TRBJ2-7	-	TRBV18	TRBD1	TGTGCCAGCTCACTTTCTCGAGGACAGGGGTACGAGCAGTACTTC	CASSLSRGQGYEQYF
TRBJ1-2	few	TRBV7-2	-	TGTGCCAGCAGCCGTACAGTAAACTATGGCTACACCTTC	CASSRTVNYGYTF
TRBJ2-1	-	TRBV7-2	TRBD1	TGTGCCAGCAGCTTAGCACAGGGGATTTACAATGAGCAGTTCTTC	CASSLAQGIYNEQFF
TRBJ2-2	-	TRBV30	-	TGTGCCTGGAGCGGACAGTCCACCGGGGAGCTGTTTTTT	CAWSGQSTGELFF
TRBJ1-3	few	TRBV5-6	TRBD1	TGTGCCAGCTCCACAGGGGTCGGAAACACCATATATTTT	CASSTGVGNTIYF
TRBJ2-5	-	TRBV6-1	-	TGTGCCAGCAGTGAACAGGCGGCAGGGGAAGAGACCCAGTACTTC	CASSEQAAGEETQYF
TRBJ1-6	-	TRBV28	TRBD1	TGTGCCAGCAGACCGAGGGACAGGATAAATAATTCACCCCTCCACTTT	CASRPRDRINNSPLHF
TRBJ2-5	-	TRBV27	-	TGTGCCAGCAGTTTTGGTGGGCGAGAGACCCAGTACTTC	CASSFGGRETQYF
TRBJ1-5	few	TRBV27	-	TGTGCCTGTGGGGACTATAGCAATCAGCCCCAGCATTTT	CACGDYSNQPQHF
TRBJ2-7	-	TRBV28	TRBD2	TGTGCCAGCACTACTCGCGAATCAGGGAGGGGCGAGCAGTACTTC	CASTTRESGRGEQYF
TRBJ1-4	once	TRBV28	-	TGTGCCAGCGTGCGGGGCGGAGCAACTAATGAAAAACTGTTTTTT	CASVRGGATNEKLFF
TRBJ2-1	once	TRBV25-1	TRBD2	TGTGCCAGCAGACGTCCCGGGACGGGAGGAGCGGGGAGTGAGCAGTTCTTC	CASRRPGTGGAGSEQFF
TRBJ2-7	-	TRBV7-2	-	TGTGCCAGCAGCTTAGCGGGGGGGGGACAATACGAGCAGTACTTC	CASSLAGGGQYEQYF
TRBJ2-7	-	TRBV28	-	TGTGCCAGCAGTCCCCGACAGGTCCCGGGCGGAGAGCAGTACTTC	CASSPRQVPGGEQYF
TRBJ2-3	-	TRBV5-8	TRBD1	TGTGCCAGCACCCCCGGACAGGGGGCTAGCACAGATACGCAGTATTTT	CASTPGQGASTDTQYF
TRBJ1-2	-	TRBV4-3	TRBD1	TGCGCCAGCAGCCAAGAGGGACGAGGACAGGCCTACTATGGCTACACCTTC	CASSQEGRGQAYYGYTF
TRBJ2-7	-	TRBV13	-	TGTGCCAGCAGCTTAGGGAAGGGGAAGCGCGAGCAGTACTTC	CASSLGKGKREQYF
TRBJ2-7	few	TRBV18	-	TGTGCCAGCTCACCCGGTTACGAGCAGTACTTC	CASSPGYEQYF
TRBJ2-2	-	TRBV14	TRBD2	TGTGCCAGCAGCCTCCGACTTAGCGGGGGGCAGGTGTGGAACACCGGGGAGCTGTTTTTT	CASSLRLSGGQVWNTGELFF
TRBJ2-7	-	TRBV12-5	TRBD1	TGTGCTAGTGGTTTGGCGCCCGGGACAGATTCCTACGAGCAGTACTTC	CASGLAPGTDSYEQYF
TRBJ1-1	-	TRBV10-1	-	TGCGCCAGCAGTGCCTATAGTAACACTGAAGCTTTCTTT	CASSAYSNTEAFF
TRBJ2-7	-	TRBV19	TRBD1	TGTGCCAGTAGTATTTACGACAGGGTCAACGAGCAGTACTTC	CASSIYDRVNEQYF